The 22 T cell receptor beta chains presented below share a single source sample, sequenced in a study of blood T cell repertoires in COVID-19. Measured with immunoSEQ multiplex PCR; TCRdb has only the in-frame clones, and not every one. The repertoire holds 95,000 or so clones, with roughly 79% as singletons. The sample consisted of peripheral blood. These receptors originate from a man older than 75 with COVID-19, enrolled during active disease.

This chain joins TRBV12-3 or TRBV12-4 and TRBJ2-5; no clear D. The CDR3 has 13 amino acids. Trimming removed 2 bases at V and 5 bases at J, with 9 bases between. The CDR3 reads CASSLWFGETQYF. The CDR3 nucleotides are TGTGCCAGCAGTTTATGGTTCGGGGAGACCCAGTACTTC.

The chain joins TRBV6-5 to TRBJ2-7; no clear D gene. The V gene lost 6 bases and the J gene lost 6 bases, with 12 bases spanning the gap. In germline, CDR1 is MNHEY, CDR2 SVGAGI. CDR3 size: 12 residues. The DNA of the CDR3 is TGTGCCAGCAGCGTTTCAGTCCTCGAGCAGTACTTC. It encodes CASSVSVLEQYF.

V usage is TRBV6-2 or TRBV6-3 and J usage is TRBJ2-1; 10 positions match TRBD1. Per the germline V gene, CDR1 is MNHEY and CDR2 is SVGEGT. The CDR3 consists of 15 residues. V shed 6 bases and J 4 bases; nucleotides not matched to a gene: 6. This CDR3 is CASSPTGGLYNEQFF. CDR3 nucleotide sequence: TGTGCCAGCAGCCCGACAGGGGGCTTGTACAATGAGCAGTTCTTC.

The gene calls are TRBV5-6 and TRBJ1-4; D not resolved. The CDR3 is 13 residues long. V was trimmed by 3 bases and J by 4 bases, leaving 7 bases between them. Germline loops: CDR1 SGHDT, CDR2 YYEEEE. CDR3 protein: CASSSTGNEKLFF. In DNA, the CDR3 is TGTGCCAGCAGCTCGACGGGTAATGAAAAACTGTTTTTT.

This chain links TRBV28 with TRBJ2-7; TRBD2 matches at 11 bases. This CDR3 is built from 14 residues. Per the germline V gene, CDR1 is MDHEN and CDR2 is SYDVKM. V lost 3 bases to trimming and J lost 5 bases; unmatched junction nucleotides: 3. The CDR3 sequence: CASSFSGRADEQYF. The CDR3 DNA sequence: TGTGCCAGCAGTTTTAGCGGGAGGGCCGACGAGCAGTACTTC.

This clone came up a few times. This sequence joins TRBV19 and TRBJ2-1, with TRBD2 matching 11 bases. Trimming removed 4 bases from V and 5 bases from J; junction bases left unmatched: 7. The CDR3 length is 16 residues. The germline gives CDR1 LNHDA, CDR2 SQIVND (reference sequence). This chain's CDR3 is CASSSYSGRADNEQFF. In nucleotides, the CDR3 is TGTGCCAGTAGTAGCTATAGCGGGAGGGCCGACAATGAGCAGTTCTTC.

CDR3 in amino acids: CATGTVASTDTQYF. The CDR3 nucleotides are TGTGCCACCGGGACAGTTGCTAGCACAGATACGCAGTATTTT. The chain joins TRBV3-1 (or the pseudogene TRBV3-2) to TRBJ2-3; 7 nucleotides match TRBD1. Trimming took 10 bases from V and 0 from J; bases not matched to a gene: 7. There are 14 residues in the CDR3. CDR1 LGHDT and CDR2 YNNKEL come from the germline V gene (reference sequence).

The J gene is TRBJ1-3, the V gene TRBV5-1; the D gene is possibly TRBD1 (6 bases). Per germline, CDR1 SGHRS and CDR2 YFSETQ. This CDR3 region has 15 residues. V was pared by 4 bases and J by 0 bases, with 11 bases between. The CDR3 DNA is TGCGCCAGCAGCCCCGGACAGACCTCTGGAAACACCATATATTTT. Its translation: CASSPGQTSGNTIYF. The variable domain in full, with the rest retrieved from reference TRBV5-1 and TRBJ1-3, is KAGVTQTPRYLIKTRGQQVTLSCSPISGHRSVSWYQQTPGQGLQFLFEYFSETQRNKGNFPGRFSGRQFSNSRSEMNVSTLELGDSALYLCASSPGQTSGNTIYFGEGSWLTVV.

This clone has a single count. The rearrangement links TRBV3-1 (or the pseudogene TRBV3-2) to TRBJ2-1, with TRBD1 matching over 7 bases. In germline, CDR1 is LGHDT, CDR2 YNNKEL (reference sequence). The CDR3 covers 15 residues. V gave up 3 bases and J gave up 4 bases; unmatched junction bases: 6. The CDR3 is CASSQDTGQYNEQFF. The CDR3 region has the DNA TGTGCCAGCAGCCAGGACACGGGACAGTACAATGAGCAGTTCTTC.

The CDR3 DNA is TGTGCCAGCAGCTTGGAGGTCGGGGGGCCCTACAATGAGCAGTTCTTC. It yields the protein CASSLEVGGPYNEQFF. The genes are TRBV5-6 and TRBJ2-1, with D maybe TRBD2 (7 bases). The CDR3 sequence is 16 residues long. V was shortened by 0 bases and J by 2 bases, with 12 bases between the two germline ends. CDR1 is SGHDT, CDR2 YYEEEE, per germline.

This chain joins TRBV19 and TRBJ1-5; 11 bases align to TRBD1. The CDR3 has 19 residues. Losses at the gene ends were 1 base for V and 6 bases for J; bases not matched to a gene: 14. The V gene's germline CDR1 is LNHDA and CDR2 SQIVND (reference sequence). CDR3 amino acids: CASSIVRTGGYTEPQPQHF. The CDR3 DNA sequence: TGTGCCAGTAGTATAGTGCGGACAGGGGGCTATACTGAACCTCAGCCCCAGCATTTT.

The chain links TRBV2 to TRBJ2-1; TRBD2 is a possible D gene (6 bases). V lost 7 bases to trimming and J lost 2 bases, with 9 bases between them. Germline-derived CDR1 and CDR2 are SNHLY and FYNNEI. The CDR3 consists of 13 residues. CDR3 nucleotide sequence: TGTGCCAGCACGGAGGGGCCCTACAATGAGCAGTTCTTC. Amino acid sequence: CASTEGPYNEQFF.

The chain's CDR3 is CASSLVGGSHYGYTF. In DNA form, the CDR3 reads TGTGCCAGCAGCTTAGTCGGAGGGTCCCACTATGGCTACACCTTC. This chain links TRBV7-9 with TRBJ1-2; the D is unclear. Per germline, CDR1 SEHNR and CDR2 FQNEAQ (reference sequence). The V end was cut by 1 base, the J end by 3 bases, with 12 bases between. The CDR3 covers 15 residues. The entire variable domain, with the rest obtained from reference TRBV7-9 and TRBJ1-2, is as follows: DTGVSQNPRHKITKRGQNVTFRCDPISEHNRLYWYRQTLGQGPEFLTYFQNEAQLEKSRLLSDRFSAERPKGSFSTLEIQRTEQGDSAMYLCASSLVGGSHYGYTFGSGTRLTVV.

The rearrangement joins TRBV16 to TRBJ1-4; 7 nucleotides match TRBD1. Losses at the gene ends were 3 bases for V and 7 bases for J; bases not matched to a gene: 8. This CDR3 region has 15 residues. Germline values: CDR1 KGHSY, CDR2 FQNENV. In DNA, the CDR3 is TGTGCCAGCAGCCAGCAGCTCGGGACAGCTGAAAAACTGTTTTTT. Translating it yields CASSQQLGTAEKLFF.

This chain links TRBV6-2 or TRBV6-3 with TRBJ1-1; D gene ambiguous. There are 16 residues in the CDR3. CDR1 and CDR2 (germline): MNHEY, SVGEGT. Deletions cut 5 bases from V and 5 bases from J, with 21 bases between. Here the CDR3 reads CASSPGSMRALTEAFF. CDR3 in DNA: TGTGCCAGCAGTCCCGGTTCGATGAGGGCTTTGACTGAAGCTTTCTTT.

V usage is TRBV6-2 or TRBV6-3 and J usage is TRBJ2-3; D is uncertain. Germline CDR1 reads MNHEY; CDR2 reads SVGEGT. The CDR3 extends over 12 amino acids. Trimming removed 5 bases at V and 3 bases at J, with 6 bases between. The CDR3 DNA is TGTGCCAGCAGTATATTGACAGATACGCAGTATTTT. Residues: CASSILTDTQYF.

The chain carries TRBV5-1 and TRBJ2-7; the D gene is possibly TRBD2 (5 bases). The length of the CDR3 is 15 residues. The V gene's germline CDR1 is SGHRS and CDR2 YFSETQ. The germline V and J ends were trimmed by 4 bases and 1 base, with 15 bases remaining between them. In DNA, the CDR3 is TGCGCCAGCAGCCGAAGCGGTACGAGTTCCTACGAGCAGTACTTC. Translation: CASSRSGTSSYEQYF. Based on the CDR3 plus reference TRBV5-1 and TRBJ2-7, the full variable domain is KAGVTQTPRYLIKTRGQQVTLSCSPISGHRSVSWYQQTPGQGLQFLFEYFSETQRNKGNFPGRFSGRQFSNSRSEMNVSTLELGDSALYLCASSRSGTSSYEQYFGPGTRLTVT.

The chain combines TRBV5-5 with TRBJ2-1; D gene unclear. Germline CDR1 is SGHKS and CDR2 is YYEKEE (reference sequence). V dropped 4 bases and J dropped 3 bases, with 8 bases sitting between them. The CDR3 runs to 13 residues. CDR3 nucleotides: TGTGCCAGCAGCCCACAGAGCTACAATGAGCAGTTCTTC. Amino acid sequence: CASSPQSYNEQFF.

The rearrangement joins TRBV20-1 to TRBJ1-1; 8 positions agree with TRBD1. J lost 7 bases, V lost 6 bases, and 13 bases had no gene match. Germline loops: CDR1 DFQATT, CDR2 SNEGSKA (reference sequence). This CDR3 is 14 amino acids long. The CDR3 spells CSASGQGALFEAFF. CDR3 nucleotide sequence: TGCAGTGCCAGTGGGCAGGGGGCTTTGTTTGAAGCTTTCTTT.

The J gene is TRBJ1-5, the V gene TRBV28, with 8 bases aligning to TRBD1. V trimming: 6 bases; J trimming: 9 bases; junction bases outside the gene matches: 7. Germline V gene sequence: CDR1 MDHEN, CDR2 SYDVKM. The CDR3 totals 13 residues. The CDR3 sequence is CASSGDRPRPQHF. The CDR3, as DNA: TGTGCCAGCAGCGGGGACAGGCCGAGGCCCCAGCATTTT.

The V and J genes are TRBV5-1 and TRBJ1-2, with 7 bases lining up with TRBD1. With 4 bases clipped from V and 4 bases from J, the junction kept 4 bases outside the gene matches. Per the germline V gene, CDR1 is SGHRS and CDR2 is YFSETQ. The CDR3 is made up of 13 amino acids. The chain's CDR3 is CASSAGTVYGYTF. CDR3 bases: TGCGCCAGCAGCGCCGGGACAGTCTATGGCTACACCTTC.

The chain carries TRBV30 and TRBJ1-6; D is ambiguous. The CDR3 has 14 residues. Germline V gene data show CDR1 as GTSNPN and CDR2 as SVGIG (reference sequence). Trimming took 3 bases from V and 5 from J, leaving 11 bases between them. Here the CDR3 reads CAWSRERDNSPLHF. The CDR3 DNA follows: TGTGCCTGGAGCAGAGAGAGGGATAATTCACCCCTCCACTTT.